The present T cell receptor beta chain was sequenced within a study of shared clonotypes between healthy human individuals. Worth noting for this clone: Its antigen is not known.

A roughly 200 ng quantity of DNA, 29,000 or so T cell genomes, went into the sorted-subset replicate PCRs. TCRdb's copy holds only in-frame clones and misses some; the assay was immunoSEQ multiplex PCR. Of more than 2,000,000 clones in the sample, around 90% were seen once. Study results and caveats: A handful of donors shared approximately 5% of their naive CD4 clonotypes.

Sequenced material: naive CD4+ T cells sorted from blood. Subset in this sample: CD45RA+ positively selected. The sequence derives from a man aged 18-30 years in good health.

The CDR3 spells CASSFRGLGETQYF. The CDR3 DNA reads TGTGCCAGCAGTTTCAGGGGGCTAGGAGAGACCCAGTACTTC. The chain recombines TRBV28 with TRBJ2-5, with TRBD1 identical over 8 bases. The CDR3 has 14 amino acids. CDR1 MDHEN and CDR2 SYDVKM come from the germline V gene. V gave up 3 bases and J gave up 4 bases; unmatched junction bases: 4.